This T cell receptor (beta chain) was obtained from a study of cytomegalovirus exposure and HLA in healthy donors. Study results and caveats: Cytomegalovirus-associated status was assigned to about 160 TCR beta chains. TCR beta sequences reportedly predicted the HLA-A and HLA-B alleles of most subjects accurately. Many donors shared some public TCRs, even though most TCR sequences were rare.

PCR used 60 Vbeta primers and 13 Jbeta primers. In the study's own analysis: Roughly 12 million of some 80 million unique TCR beta chains were shared, per a later count. Assay used: immunoSEQ multiplex PCR; TCRdb lists only in-frame clones, some missing. V, J and clone size were drawn from that table, and D and trimming were deduced from the DNA. The table lists about 150,000 clones, more than 65% of them singletons. Concerning this clone: Antigen: not known.

The sequenced sample consisted of PBMCs. The TCR was taken from a man aged 50 or older in good health and CMV-seropositive.

Here the CDR3 reads CASSLGGYNYGYTF. CDR3 bases: TGTGCCAGCAGTTTAGGGGGGTATAACTATGGCTACACCTTC. V usage is TRBV27 and J usage is TRBJ1-2, with D perhaps matching TRBD1 (5 bases). Per germline, CDR1 MNHEY and CDR2 SMNVEV (reference sequence). The ends were cut back, 2 bases at V and 1 base at J, with 8 bases in the middle. The CDR3 covers 14 residues.